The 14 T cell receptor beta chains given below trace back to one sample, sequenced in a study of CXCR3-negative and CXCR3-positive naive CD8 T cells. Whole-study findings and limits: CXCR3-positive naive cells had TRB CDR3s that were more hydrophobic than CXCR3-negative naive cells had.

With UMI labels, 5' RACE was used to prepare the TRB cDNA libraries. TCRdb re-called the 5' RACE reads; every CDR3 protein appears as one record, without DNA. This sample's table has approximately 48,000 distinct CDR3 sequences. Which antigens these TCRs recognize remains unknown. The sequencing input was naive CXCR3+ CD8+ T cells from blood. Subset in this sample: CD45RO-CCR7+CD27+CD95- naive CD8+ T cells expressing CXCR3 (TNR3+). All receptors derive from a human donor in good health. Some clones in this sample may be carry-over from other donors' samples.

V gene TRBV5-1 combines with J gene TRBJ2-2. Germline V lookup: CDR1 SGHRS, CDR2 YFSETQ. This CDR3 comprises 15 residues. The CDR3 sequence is CASSLQITNTGELFF.

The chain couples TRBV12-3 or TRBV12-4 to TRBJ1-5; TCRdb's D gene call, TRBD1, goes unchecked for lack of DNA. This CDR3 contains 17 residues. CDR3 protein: CASSGTGSFGVNQPQHF.

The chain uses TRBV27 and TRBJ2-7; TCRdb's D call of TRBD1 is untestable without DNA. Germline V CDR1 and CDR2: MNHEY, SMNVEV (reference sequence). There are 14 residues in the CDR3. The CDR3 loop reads CASNSGQGAHEQYF.

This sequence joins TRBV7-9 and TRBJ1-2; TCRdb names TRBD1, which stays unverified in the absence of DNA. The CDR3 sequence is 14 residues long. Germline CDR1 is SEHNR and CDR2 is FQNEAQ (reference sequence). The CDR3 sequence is CASSFPGNNYGYTF.

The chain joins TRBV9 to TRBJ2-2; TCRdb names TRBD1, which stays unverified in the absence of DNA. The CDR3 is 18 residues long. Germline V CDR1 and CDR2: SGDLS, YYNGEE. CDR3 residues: CASSVDPGKSYHIGELFF.

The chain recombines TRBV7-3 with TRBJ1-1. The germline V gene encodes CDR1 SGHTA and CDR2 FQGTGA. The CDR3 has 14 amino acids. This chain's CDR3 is CASSLTGGGTEAFF. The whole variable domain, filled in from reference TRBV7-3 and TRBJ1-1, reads GAGVSQTPSNKVTEKGKYVELRCDPISGHTALYWYRQSLGQGPEFLIYFQGTGAADDSGLPNDRFFAVRPEGSVSTLKIQRTERGDSAVYLCASSLTGGGTEAFFGQGTRLTVV.

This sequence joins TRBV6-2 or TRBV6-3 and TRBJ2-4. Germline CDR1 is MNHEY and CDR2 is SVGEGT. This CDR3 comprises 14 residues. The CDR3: CASSYSTSSDIQYF.

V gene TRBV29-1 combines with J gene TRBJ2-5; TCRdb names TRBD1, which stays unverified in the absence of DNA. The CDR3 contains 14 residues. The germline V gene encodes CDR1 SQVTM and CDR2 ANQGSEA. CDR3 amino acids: CSVEDRTTEETQYF. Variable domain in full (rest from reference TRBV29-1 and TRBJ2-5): SAVISQKPSRDICQRGTSLTIQCQVDSQVTMMFWYRQQPGQSLTLIATANQGSEATYESGFVIDKFPISRPNLTFSTLTVSNMSPEDSSIYLCSVEDRTTEETQYFGPGTRLLVL.

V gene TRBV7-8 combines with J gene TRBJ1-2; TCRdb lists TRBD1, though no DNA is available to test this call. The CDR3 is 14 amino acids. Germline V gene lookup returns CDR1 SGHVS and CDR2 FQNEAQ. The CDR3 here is CASSPVGAENGYTF.

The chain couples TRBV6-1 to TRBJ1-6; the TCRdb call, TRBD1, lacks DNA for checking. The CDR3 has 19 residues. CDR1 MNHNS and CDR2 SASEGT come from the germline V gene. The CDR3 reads CASSGGDSLRVSYNSPLHF.

The CDR3 spells CASSQIPGRGLYNEQFF. V usage is TRBV4-3 and J usage is TRBJ2-1; as DNA is missing, the TRBD1 call by TCRdb cannot be tested. Germline V gives CDR1 LGHNA, CDR2 YSLEER. The CDR3 extends over 17 amino acids.

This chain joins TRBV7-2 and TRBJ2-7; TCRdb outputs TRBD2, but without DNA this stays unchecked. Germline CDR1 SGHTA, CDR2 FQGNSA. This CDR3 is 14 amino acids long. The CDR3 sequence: CASSLPRGDYEQYF.

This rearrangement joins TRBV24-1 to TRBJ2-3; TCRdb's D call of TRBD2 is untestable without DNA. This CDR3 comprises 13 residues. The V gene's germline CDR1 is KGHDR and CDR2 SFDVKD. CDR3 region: CVTSDWREDTQYF.

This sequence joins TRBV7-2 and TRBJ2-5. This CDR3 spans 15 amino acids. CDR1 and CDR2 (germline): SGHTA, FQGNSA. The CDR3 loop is CASSDPTGWGETQYF.